The T cell receptor beta chain under discussion was sequenced for a study of cytomegalovirus exposure and HLA in healthy donors. Study observations and caveats: It was confirmed in vitro that a few of the CMV-associated chains were specific for CMV antigens. A later analysis reportedly found that, within productive TCRs, an Asian-associated ancestry cluster had fewer N-insertions than the mean observed across the approximately 700 donors.

The PCR made use of 60 Vbeta and 13 Jbeta primers. As handled by the study authors: In a later analysis, the count reached some 83 million unique TCR beta chains, with roughly 9.9 million shared. The method was immunoSEQ multiplex PCR; TCRdb's version includes in-frame clones alone and lacks a portion of them. V and J calls and clone size follow that table, whereas D and trimming were derived from the DNA. The sample contains roughly 18,000 clones, around 75% of which appear only once. Note on this clone: Its antigen is not identified.

The CDR3 is 13 residues long. V was cut by 0 bases and J by 6 bases, with 11 bases left in between. The germline V gene has CDR1 GTSNPN and CDR2 SVGIG (reference sequence). The chain uses TRBV30 and TRBJ2-5; D might be TRBD2 (6 bases). The sample comprised PBMCs. This TCR derives from a man between 18 and 35 years old in good health and CMV-seronegative. The CDR3 here is CAWSVGGAKTQYF. The CDR3 DNA is TGTGCCTGGAGTGTTGGAGGGGCCAAGACCCAGTACTTC. Complete variable domain (other parts from reference TRBV30 and TRBJ2-5): SQTIHQWPATLVQPVGSPLSLECTVEGTSNPNLYWYRQAAGRGLQLLFYSVGIGQISSEVPQNLSASRPQDRQFILSSKKLLLSDSGFYLCAWSVGGAKTQYFGPGTRLLVL.